This T cell receptor beta chain was recorded in a study of T cells in Graves' hyperthyroidism and ophthalmopathy. Points from the study as a whole: Ophthalmopathy was predicted by the model a median of roughly 6.7 months ahead of onset.

Amplification of TCR beta CDR3 regions was performed using RNA transcripts as template. The TCR CDR3 was amplified in a first-round RT-PCR using the HTBI primer set. Each CDR3 protein gets one entry after TCRdb re-called the multiplex PCR reads with MiXCR. The repertoire includes about 760,000 distinct CDR3 sequences, 35% of them detected once, and less than 35% sits in the top ten. V was shortened by 2 bases and J by 0 bases, with 14 bases between the two germline ends. The CDR3 contains 16 residues. In germline, CDR1 is SGHDT, CDR2 YYEEEE. The sample holds a few counts of this clonotype. Its specificity is not known.

The chain couples TRBV5-6 to TRBJ1-1; no clear D. This receptor was identified in a middle-aged woman with Graves' hyperthyroidism. Source material: blood. The CDR3 reads CASSLRGGSMNTEAFF. The CDR3 region has the DNA TGTGCCAGCAGCTTACGTGGCGGATCAATGAACACTGAAGCTTTCTTT. The full variable domain, its missing parts supplied by reference TRBV5-6 and TRBJ1-1, is DAGVTQSPTHLIKTRGQQVTLRCSPKSGHDTVSWYQQALGQGPQFIFQYYEEEERQRGNFPDRFSGHQFPNYSSELNVNALLLGDSALYLCASSLRGGSMNTEAFFGQGTRLTVV.